What follows are 9 T cell receptor beta chains derived from one specimen sequenced in a study of blood T cell repertoires in COVID-19 (dated by TCRdb to between 2020 and 2021). Libraries were built with the immunoSEQ multiplex PCR assay. The table comes from immuneACCESS by way of TCRdb, which keeps in-frame sequences with V and J called. Part of the clones is missing from these tables; in studies checked, under half for an unresolved V gene and the rest for unknown reasons. Here the sample has 320,000 or so clones; more than 85% occur a single time. In total, the top ten clones hold more than 1% of the sample. Sequenced input: PBMCs or T cells enriched from blood (not recorded which). Receptors were obtained from a woman in her 30s who had recovered from COVID-19.

The chain combines TRBV7-6 with TRBJ2-1; 8 positions agree with TRBD2. This CDR3 has 15 residues. Germline assignment: CDR1 SGHVS and CDR2 FNYEAQ. V gave up 3 bases and J gave up 7 bases; unmatched junction bases: 8. The CDR3 reads CASSFRAGVENEQFF. Here the CDR3 DNA reads TGTGCCAGCAGCTTCCGAGCGGGGGTAGAAAATGAGCAGTTCTTC. The whole variable domain, remainder taken from reference TRBV7-6 and TRBJ2-1, is GAGVSQSPRYKVTKRGQDVALRCDPISGHVSLYWYRQALGQGPEFLTYFNYEAQQDKSGLPNDRFSAERPEGSISTLTIQRTEQRDSAMYRCASSFRAGVENEQFFGPGTRLTVL.

This rearrangement joins TRBV7-2 to TRBJ2-7; D gene uncertain. The V end was cut by 3 bases, the J end by 4 bases, with 7 bases between. The CDR3 is 12 residues long. From germline, CDR1 is SGHTA and CDR2 FQGNSA. In DNA, the CDR3 is TGTGCCAGCAGCTTCCAGTCTTACGAGCAGTACTTC. Encoded protein: CASSFQSYEQYF. Full variable domain (remainder filled in from reference TRBV7-2 and TRBJ2-7): GAGVSQSPSNKVTEKGKDVELRCDPISGHTALYWYRQSLGQGLEFLIYFQGNSAPDKSGLPSDRFSAERTGGSVSTLTIQRTQQEDSAVYLCASSFQSYEQYFGPGTRLTVT.

The rearrangement links TRBV7-9 to TRBJ1-5; 9 bases fit TRBD1. Germline loops: CDR1 SEHNR, CDR2 FQNEAQ (reference sequence). This CDR3 has 15 residues. V shed 4 bases, J shed 6 bases, and the junction held 7 bases outside the gene matches. The CDR3 loop is CASSSSGTGSQPQHF. DNA for the CDR3: TGTGCCAGCAGCTCTTCCGGGACAGGGTCTCAGCCCCAGCATTTT.

The J gene is TRBJ2-5, the V gene TRBV6-1; D uncertain. The CDR3 spans 14 residues. Per germline, CDR1 MNHNS and CDR2 SASEGT. V was clipped by 3 bases and J by 5 bases, with 13 bases between them. CDR3 loop: CASSERGPGETQYF. CDR3 in DNA: TGTGCCAGCAGTGAGAGAGGTCCTGGGGAGACCCAGTACTTC.

The rearrangement uses TRBV9 and TRBJ2-3; D is undetermined. Germline CDR1 SGDLS, CDR2 YYNGEE. The CDR3 covers 12 residues. Trimming pared 0 bases from V and 4 bases from J, leaving 3 bases between. CDR3 loop: CASSVVSDTQYF. DNA of the CDR3: TGTGCCAGCAGCGTAGTCTCAGATACGCAGTATTTT.

J is TRBJ1-5 and V is TRBV6-5; D remains unclear. The CDR3 totals 13 residues. Germline CDR1 and CDR2: MNHEY and SVGAGI. Deletions cut 6 bases from V and 4 bases from J, with 10 bases between. CDR3 DNA: TGTGCCAGCAGCCGACGACAAAATCAGCCCCAGCATTTT. This gives the protein CASSRRQNQPQHF.

The genes are TRBV30 and TRBJ1-1, with unresolved D. V was cut by 2 bases and J by 4 bases, with 17 bases left in between. The CDR3 length is 15 residues. The germline gives CDR1 GTSNPN, CDR2 SVGIG (reference sequence). CDR3 residues: CAWSNIGEGATEAFF. CDR3 nucleotides: TGTGCCTGGAGTAACATTGGGGAGGGTGCCACTGAAGCTTTCTTT.

The chain recombines TRBV2 with TRBJ2-1, with a tentative D call TRBD2 (5 bases). Trimming stripped 5 bases from V and 9 bases from J, with 20 bases between. The CDR3 spans 15 residues. Germline CDR1 is SNHLY and CDR2 is FYNNEI. CDR3 coding DNA: TGTGCCAGCAGTCCGGATACTATAAAGCGGCGTGAGCAGTTCTTC. Its protein product is CASSPDTIKRREQFF.

This chain connects TRBV3-1 (or the pseudogene TRBV3-2) to TRBJ1-3; possibly TRBD1 for D (5 bases). V was shortened by 4 bases and J by 1 base, with 8 bases between the two germline ends. Per germline, CDR1 LGHDT and CDR2 YNNKEL (reference sequence). The CDR3 extends over 14 amino acids. CDR3 sequence reads: CASSRGESGNTIYF. Written as DNA, the CDR3 is TGTGCCAGCAGCCGGGGGGAATCTGGAAACACCATATATTTT.